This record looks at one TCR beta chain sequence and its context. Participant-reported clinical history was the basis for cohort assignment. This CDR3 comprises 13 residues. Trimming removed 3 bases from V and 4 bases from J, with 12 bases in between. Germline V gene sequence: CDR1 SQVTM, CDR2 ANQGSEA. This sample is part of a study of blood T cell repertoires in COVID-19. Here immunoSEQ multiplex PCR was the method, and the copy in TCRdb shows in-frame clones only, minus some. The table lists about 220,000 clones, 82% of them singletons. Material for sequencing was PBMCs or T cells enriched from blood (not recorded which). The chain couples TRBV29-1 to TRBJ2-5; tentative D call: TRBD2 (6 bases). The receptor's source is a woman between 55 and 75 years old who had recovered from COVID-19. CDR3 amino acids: CSVEERERETQYF. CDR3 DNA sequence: TGCAGCGTTGAGGAACGGGAGCGAGAGACCCAGTACTTC.